This T cell receptor (beta chain) comes out of a study of CD8 T cells in Susac syndrome. With 8 bases removed from V and 5 bases from J, the gap between germline ends came to 12 bases. The CDR3 length is 13 residues. Looked up from germline, CDR1 is SNHLY and CDR2 is FYNNEI. RNA totalling about 0.5 to 1 ug underwent reverse transcription with random hexamers. It was immunoSEQ multiplex PCR that amplified TCR beta CDR3 across 54 Vbeta and 13 Jbeta. Each CDR3 protein is one row after TCRdb ran MiXCR on the immunoSEQ multiplex PCR reads. This sample has more than 100,000 distinct CDR3 sequences; 90% to 95% occur once, and the top ten carry more than 0.095%. As controls, healthy donors matched for age and sex were used. Negative isolation was used for CD8+ and CD4+ T cells and FACS enrichment for TEMRA cells.

V and J are TRBV2 and TRBJ1-4, with D unresolved. The receptor comes from a human donor in good health. Sequenced material: CD4+ T cells from PBMCs. In DNA, the CDR3 is TGTGCCAGCCAAAGGGAACAAAATGAAAAACTGTTTTTT. Translation: CASQREQNEKLFF.